This T cell receptor beta chain stems from a study of cytomegalovirus exposure and HLA in healthy donors. About the research overall: A prior study identified just under 120 million unique TCR beta sequences from 200 million or so T cells. Notes on the study in general: Links to common viral pathogens appeared, in a later analysis, for several of the most significant clusters.

This CDR3 has 13 amino acids. Germline V gene data show CDR1 as SGHAT and CDR2 as FQNNGV. V shed 4 bases and J shed 6 bases, with 13 bases lying between them. With 60 Vbeta and 13 Jbeta primers, the PCR was carried out. The protocol was immunoSEQ multiplex PCR, while the TCRdb copy is restricted to in-frame clones and leaves out a portion. The sample consists of about 98,000 clones, 69% of them appearing once. A remark on this clone: No antigen is known for it.

The source is a female donor in good health and CMV-seronegative. The sequenced sample consisted of PBMCs. V gene TRBV11-2 combines with J gene TRBJ2-7; D ambiguous. The CDR3 here is CASSSHAMREQYF. Here the CDR3 DNA reads TGTGCCAGCAGCTCGCACGCCATGCGCGAGCAGTACTTC.